This entry features one TCR beta chain sequence. Just one base apart from a much larger clone, this may be a read error. These data belong to a study of tumor-infiltrating lymphocytes in primary liver carcinoma. Study-level background: Primary liver carcinoma in the patients was surgically resected.

Synthesis of TCR beta cDNA was carried out from approximately 0.55 ug total RNA with a constant-region primer. Nested multiplex PCR, run for three rounds with slightly modified ARM-PCR, yielded TCR beta libraries. The study ran its first two PCR rounds for roughly 11 cycles each, using TRBV1-TRBV30 forward primers and a C-beta reverse primer. TCRdb re-called the multiplex PCR reads through MiXCR, storing one row per CDR3 protein. The table shows about 320,000 distinct CDR3 sequences, with around three fifths occurring only once. CDR1 and CDR2 from the germline V gene are MNHNS and SASEGT. This CDR3 spans 14 amino acids. V was shortened by 7 bases and J by 0 bases, with 13 bases between the two germline ends. The source of the blood RNA was unsorted whole blood, and germline DNA was extracted as well.

This TCR was sampled from a man aged 35 to 55 with primary liver carcinoma and hepatitis B virus infection. The sequenced material came from peripheral blood. The gene calls are TRBV6-1 and TRBJ2-7; D may correspond to TRBD1 or TRBD2 (6 bases each). The CDR3 coding sequence is TGTGCCAGCAATGCCAGGGGAGGCTCCTACGAGCAGTACTTC. Protein sequence: CASNARGGSYEQYF.